These 18 T cell receptor beta chains came from one sample sequenced in a study of vaccination and CD4 T cells after COVID-19 (dated by TCRdb to the early 2020s). Taken with the paper, the label for time point translates to: late sampling 161 to 241 days after vaccination in three convalescent patients. The sample's treatment or condition label is to be understood as: approximately nine-day PBMC culture with coronavirus spike peptide pools or control peptides (ViraFEST assay). The library was produced with PCR. The reads were generated on an Illumina iSeq 100. TCR sequencing of DNA from cultured CD4+ T cells used the Oncomine TCR Beta short-read assay at the Johns Hopkins FTIC core. Through fastp at Q25 and MiXCR, TCRdb rebuilt clones from the public reads, retaining in-frame beta chains. Rows matching on CDR3 protein sequence are summarized as one entry with the most common DNA and genes. The sample includes 20,000 to 30,000 distinct CDR3 sequences, with 28% observed a single time. The ten largest clones add up to roughly 7.2% of the sample.

These receptors have no known antigen. Sequencing used CD4+ T cells from blood, cultured in vitro, obtained about 7 months after SARS-CoV-2 vaccination. The receptors here all came from a human donor who had recovered from COVID-19.

This clonotype was counted only a few times. This rearrangement joins TRBV27 to TRBJ2-7, with TRBD2 as a possible D gene (5 bases). V gave up 2 bases and J gave up 2 bases, with 10 bases separating them. Germline V gene lookup returns CDR1 MNHEY and CDR2 SMNVEV (reference sequence). The CDR3 consists of 14 residues. The DNA for the CDR3 is TGTGCCAGCAGTTTAGCGGGTGCCACCTACGAGCAGTACTTC. It yields the protein CASSLAGATYEQYF.

The chain recombines TRBV19 with TRBJ2-7, with 10 nucleotides matching TRBD2. Looked up from germline, CDR1 is LNHDA and CDR2 is SQIVND (reference sequence). J was trimmed by 0 bases and V by 7 bases; bases with no gene match: 6. The CDR3 contains 15 residues. CDR3 coding DNA: TGTGCCAGTACCCAAAGCGGGGGGGCCTCCTACGAGCAGTACTTC. This codes for CASTQSGGASYEQYF.

This clonotype came up a few times. V is TRBV28 and J is TRBJ1-6; TRBD1 agrees at 11 bases. Trimming took 7 bases from V and 5 from J; bases not matched to a gene: 13. CDR1 is MDHEN and CDR2 is SYDVKM in the germline V gene. The CDR3 sequence is 18 residues long. CDR3 nucleotides: TGTGCCAGCACCTCTCCCGGGACAGGGGGTCGGCATAATTCACCCCTCCACTTT. Translation: CASTSPGTGGRHNSPLHF.

This clonotype was detected only a few times. The DNA of the CDR3 is TGCAGTGCTAGAGATCAAGGGCTAGCGGGGACCTTAGAGCAGTTCTTC. Amino acid sequence: CSARDQGLAGTLEQFF. The rearrangement links TRBV20-1 to TRBJ2-1; TRBD2 aligns across 9 bases. CDR1 is DFQATT, CDR2 SNEGSKA, per germline (reference sequence). The trim removed 0 bases at V and 10 bases at J, leaving 13 bases unmatched. The CDR3 sequence is 16 residues long.

This rearrangement joins TRBV7-2 to TRBJ2-7; tentatively, D is TRBD1 or TRBD2 (5 bases each). Germline CDR1 reads SGHTA; CDR2 reads FQGNSA. The CDR3 length is 18 residues. V was pared by 0 bases and J by 0 bases, with 18 bases between. The CDR3 sequence is CASSLALEGLGDSYEQYF. CDR3 coding DNA: TGTGCCAGCAGCTTAGCGCTTGAGGGGCTCGGGGACTCCTACGAGCAGTACTTC.

This clonotype has a handful of counts. The chain carries TRBV20-1 and TRBJ2-7; D is undetermined. Germline V gene lookup returns CDR1 DFQATT and CDR2 SNEGSKA (reference sequence). The CDR3 loop spans 13 amino acids. CDR3 nucleotides: TGCAGCGTCCTGTCGCTATTACAATACGAGCAGTACTTC. As protein: CSVLSLLQYEQYF.

This clonotype was seen a handful of times. The rearrangement joins TRBV7-9 to TRBJ2-1; the match to TRBD2 covers 13 bases. This CDR3 is built from 16 residues. In germline, CDR1 is SEHNR, CDR2 FQNEAQ (reference sequence). The J segment lost 8 bases and the V segment lost 0 bases, leaving 4 bases of the junction unmatched. The CDR3 here is CASSLATSGRDYEQFF. The CDR3 DNA sequence: TGTGCCAGCAGCTTAGCCACTAGCGGGAGGGACTATGAGCAGTTCTTC.

The chain recombines TRBV2 with TRBJ2-1, with 7 nucleotides matching TRBD1. This CDR3 comprises 13 residues. The trim removed 11 bases at V and 3 bases at J, leaving 7 bases unmatched. Germline V gives CDR1 SNHLY, CDR2 FYNNEI. The CDR3 protein is CAGDRSGYNEQFF. The DNA of the CDR3 is TGTGCCGGGGACAGATCGGGCTACAATGAGCAGTTCTTC.

The rearrangement uses TRBV11-2 and TRBJ1-2, with 9 bases aligning to TRBD1. Germline-derived CDR1 and CDR2 are SGHAT and FQNNGV. V gave up 5 bases and J gave up 4 bases; unmatched junction bases: 2. This CDR3 spans 13 amino acids. The CDR3 loop reads CASSEGQGYGYTF. Written as DNA, the CDR3 is TGTGCCAGCAGCGAGGGACAGGGCTATGGCTACACCTTC.

The CDR3 DNA reads as TGTGCCAGCAGCATTGATCGGGAGCAGTTCTTC. It specifies CASSIDREQFF. The chain links TRBV7-8 to TRBJ2-1; unclear D gene. The CDR3 has 11 residues. The V end was cut by 5 bases, the J end by 10 bases, with 9 bases between. Germline loops: CDR1 SGHVS, CDR2 FQNEAQ. The complete variable domain, with remaining parts taken from reference TRBV7-8 and TRBJ2-1, reads GAGVSQSPRYKVAKRGQDVALRCDPISGHVSLFWYQQALGQGPEFLTYFQNEAQLDKSGLPSDRFFAERPEGSVSTLKIQRTQQEDSAVYLCASSIDREQFFGPGTRLTVL.

This clonotype was observed a few times. In DNA, the CDR3 is TGCAGTGCCGAACGCAGGGGATTTCAGCCCCAGCATTTT. It codes for CSAERRGFQPQHF. The chain employs TRBV20-1 and TRBJ1-5, with D possibly matching TRBD1 (6 bases). Trimming shortened V by 6 bases and J by 6 bases, and 15 bases separated the two germline ends. The germline V gene encodes CDR1 DFQATT and CDR2 SNEGSKA (reference sequence). CDR3 size: 13 residues.

This clonotype was detected only a few times. The rearrangement joins TRBV20-1 to TRBJ1-1; no clear D. The CDR3 covers 13 residues. Germline lookup yields CDR1 DFQATT and CDR2 SNEGSKA (reference sequence). The germline V and J ends were trimmed by 3 bases and 4 bases, with 12 bases remaining between them. CDR3 DNA sequence: TGCAGTGCTAGCCCCCGGGTCATCACTGAAGCTTTCTTT. Its protein is CSASPRVITEAFF.

Only a few counts were recorded for this clonotype. J is TRBJ2-2 and V is TRBV29-1, with D hard to call. The CDR3 has 12 amino acids. The V gene's germline CDR1 is SQVTM and CDR2 ANQGSEA. The ends were cut back, 6 bases at V and 8 bases at J, with 13 bases in the middle. CDR3 DNA sequence: TGCAGCGTCCTTTCAGGAGCAGGGGAGCTGTTTTTT. Translating gives CSVLSGAGELFF.

This clonotype was counted only a few times. The chain uses TRBV7-9 and TRBJ1-1; TRBD1 might be the D (5 bases). The CDR3 covers 14 residues. Trimming pared 3 bases from V and 5 bases from J, leaving 13 bases between. Germline CDR1 reads SEHNR; CDR2 reads FQNEAQ (reference sequence). The CDR3 reads CASSFQGRSTEAFF. The DNA of the CDR3 is TGTGCCAGCAGCTTCCAGGGTCGGAGTACTGAAGCTTTCTTT. Full variable domain (outside the CDR3, taken from reference TRBV7-9 and TRBJ1-1): DTGVSQNPRHKITKRGQNVTFRCDPISEHNRLYWYRQTLGQGPEFLTYFQNEAQLEKSRLLSDRFSAERPKGSFSTLEIQRTEQGDSAMYLCASSFQGRSTEAFFGQGTRLTVV.

This clonotype was observed a single time. The genes are TRBV15 and TRBJ1-3, with D unresolved. The CDR3 covers 14 residues. The germline CDR1 and CDR2 sequences are LNHNV and YYDKDF (reference sequence). Trimming removed 8 bases at V and 2 bases at J, with 13 bases between. CDR3 residues: CATGESFAGNTIYF. The CDR3 nucleotides read TGTGCCACCGGCGAGAGTTTCGCTGGAAACACCATATATTTT.

By proportion, this clonotype is medium-sized (0.01 to 0.1%). The rearrangement joins TRBV20-1 to TRBJ2-1; D ambiguous. The CDR3 is 12 residues long. The germline gives CDR1 DFQATT, CDR2 SNEGSKA (reference sequence). The V end was cut by 4 bases, the J end by 7 bases, with 11 bases between. The chain's CDR3 is CSAIDTTNEQFF. In DNA form, the CDR3 reads TGCAGTGCTATAGACACTACTAATGAGCAGTTCTTC.

This clonotype has a handful of counts. This chain links TRBV7-2 with TRBJ1-1; the D is unclear. This CDR3 is 15 amino acids long. V dropped 1 base and J dropped 0 bases, with 9 bases sitting between them. The germline V gene has CDR1 SGHTA and CDR2 FQGNSA. The CDR3 region has the DNA TGTGCCAGCAGCTTAGTCACAGCAATGAACACTGAAGCTTTCTTT. Translated: CASSLVTAMNTEAFF.

Only a few counts were recorded for this clonotype. The chain links TRBV15 to TRBJ2-3; 8 bases align to TRBD1. CDR3 length: 15 amino acids. The ends lost 3 bases at V and 0 bases at J; junction bases unmatched: 2. The germline V gene encodes CDR1 LNHNV and CDR2 YYDKDF (reference sequence). CDR3 bases: TGTGCCACCAGCAGGGACAGGGTCAGCACAGATACGCAGTATTTT. This sequence encodes CATSRDRVSTDTQYF.